This TCR beta chain was retrieved from a study of CD8 T cells in ankylosing spondylitis. Study-level findings and limits: A motif of fewer than ten highly homologous TCR beta variants was seen as apparently characteristic of ankylosing spondylitis blood.

This CDR3 has 16 residues. The V gene end was trimmed by 4 bases and the J gene end by 4 bases; junction bases not matched to a gene: 12. Germline CDR1 is LGHNA and CDR2 is YNFKEQ. Ten or more counts support this clonotype. Its antigen is undetermined. Researchers built TCR beta libraries using quantitative 5'-RACE with molecular barcodes. TCRdb called the 5' RACE reads again in MiXCR, with one record for every CDR3 protein. The table has 500,000 or so distinct CDR3 sequences, roughly 5% seen once; the top ten hold 3% to 4.5%. The receptor was isolated from a male donor with ankylosing spondylitis. Sequenced input: blood, either unsorted or a sorted T cell fraction (not recorded which). The chain links TRBV4-2 to TRBJ1-2, with 7 positions matching TRBD1. CDR3 region: CASSRRQGKEVYGYTF. CDR3 in DNA: TGTGCCAGCAGCCGACGACAGGGAAAAGAGGTCTATGGCTACACCTTC.